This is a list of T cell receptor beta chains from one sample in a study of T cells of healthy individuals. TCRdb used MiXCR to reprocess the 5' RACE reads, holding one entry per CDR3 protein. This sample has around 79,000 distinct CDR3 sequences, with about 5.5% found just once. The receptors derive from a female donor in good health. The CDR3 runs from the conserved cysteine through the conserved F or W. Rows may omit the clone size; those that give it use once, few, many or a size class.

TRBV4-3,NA,CASSPAGAPNEQFF
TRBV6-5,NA,CASSRTGALNTEAFF
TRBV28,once,CASSTGRTNEKLFF
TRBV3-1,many,CASSQDPGTVYEQYF
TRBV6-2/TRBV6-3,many,CASSYWSYEQYF
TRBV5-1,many,CASSLKSGTYEQYF
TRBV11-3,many,CASSPGQGTYNEQFF
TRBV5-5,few,CASSLAGNSNYGYTF
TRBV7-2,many,CASSLVAGIGSGANVLTF
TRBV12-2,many,CASRLGLGSGGGTDTQYF
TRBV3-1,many,CASSQEAGLRSF
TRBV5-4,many,CASSLEPRELNEQFF
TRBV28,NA,CASSSTGGFYEQYF
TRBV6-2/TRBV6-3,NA,CATRQDYGSGNTIYF
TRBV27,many,CASSSDQETQYF
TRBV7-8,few,CASSFGGAGEKLFF
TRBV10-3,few,CAISGTSGNIEQFF
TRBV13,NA,CASSPRQGTYNEQFF
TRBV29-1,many,CSVEEASGAYEQYF
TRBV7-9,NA,CASSLARESTEAFF
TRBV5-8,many,CASSPRLQGEATQYF
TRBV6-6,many,CASSTGVAGPQETQYF
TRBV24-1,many,CATSDSARTSDYTQYF
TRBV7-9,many,CASSTPDFFSGANVLTF
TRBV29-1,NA,CSVELSKGTEAFF
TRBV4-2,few,CASSQERNTIYF
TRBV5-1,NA,CASSLELAASTDTQYF
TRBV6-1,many,CASEQGWLVQPQHF
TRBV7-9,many,CASSLGTVLNIQYF
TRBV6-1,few,CASSIDSSYEQYF
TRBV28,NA,CASGHEQYF
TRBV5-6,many,CASSWDGNQPQHF
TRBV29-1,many,CSDAQGVEEHGYTF
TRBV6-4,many,CASSETGLDTDTQYF
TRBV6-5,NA,CASSQNTFTGELFF
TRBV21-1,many,CASSKVRTGDYEQYF
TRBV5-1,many,CASHLGQGVTYEQYF
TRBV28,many,CASSLWVSEQYF
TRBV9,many,CASSVDGRGTYNEQFF
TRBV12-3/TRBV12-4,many,CASSLSTDPSGNTIYF
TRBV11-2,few,CASSSSQGVDTQYF
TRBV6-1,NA,CASREAPNEKLFF
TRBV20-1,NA,CSARGASAGIYNEQFF
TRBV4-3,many,CASSRFKGLAGGQSSYNEQFF
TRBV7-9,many,CASSSLEETQYF
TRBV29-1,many,CSVEGTPSGYSYNEQFF
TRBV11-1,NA,CASTPGGGHYNEQFF
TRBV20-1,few,CSARSPEGAFTDTQYF
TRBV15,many,CATSISGTGTHNQPQHF
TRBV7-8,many,CASSLLINTEAFF
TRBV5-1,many,CASSPGGRTYEQYF
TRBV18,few,CASSPTSGRVNEQFF
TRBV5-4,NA,CASSNRETQYF